These 17 T cell receptor beta chains came from one sample sequenced in a study of shared clonotypes between healthy human individuals. The table came from immunoSEQ multiplex PCR; TCRdb's copy has only in-frame clones and leaves some out. The table records 2.3 million or so clones, approximately 93% of them present only once. The sequenced sample was naive CD4+ T cells from PBMCs. Subset reported: CD45RA+ positively selected. The receptors were sampled from a man between 18 and 35 years old in good health. Some clones in this sample may be carry-over from other donors' samples.

This CDR3 is CASSLGLNTDTQYF. Written as DNA, the CDR3 is TGTGCCAGCAGCTTAGGACTAAACACAGATACGCAGTATTTT. The gene calls are TRBV5-8 and TRBJ2-3; weak D call: TRBD2 (6 bases). The CDR3 loop spans 14 amino acids. Germline V gene sequence: CDR1 SGHTS, CDR2 YDEGEE. V was cut by 2 bases and J by 2 bases, with 9 bases left in between.

The V gene is TRBV6-1, the J gene TRBJ1-5; the D gene is possibly TRBD1 (5 bases). The CDR3 totals 14 residues. The V gene lost 6 bases and the J gene lost 10 bases, with 19 bases spanning the gap. Germline CDR1 is MNHNS and CDR2 is SASEGT. CDR3 DNA sequence: TGTGCCAGCAGCAACGATCCAGGGAGTCGACCCCAGCATTTT. The encoded protein is CASSNDPGSRPQHF.

J is TRBJ2-3 and V is TRBV5-1; 8 nucleotides agree with TRBD2. Germline loops: CDR1 SGHRS, CDR2 YFSETQ. Trimming took 2 bases from V and 4 from J; bases not matched to a gene: 6. The CDR3 totals 15 residues. CDR3 loop: CASSFSGSSADTQYF. For the CDR3, the DNA is TGCGCCAGCAGCTTCAGCGGGAGTTCGGCAGATACGCAGTATTTT.

Comments on this clone: Other DNA sequences within the sample encode an identical CDR3. The V and J genes are TRBV7-9 and TRBJ2-7, with 9 nucleotides matching TRBD1. Trimming at V came to 5 bases and at J to 2 bases, leaving 4 bases not matched to a gene. Germline V gene sequence: CDR1 SEHNR, CDR2 FQNEAQ (reference sequence). This CDR3 is built from 14 residues. The DNA for the CDR3 is TGTGCCAGCAGCCCGGGACAGGGAGCCTACGAGCAGTACTTC. This translates into CASSPGQGAYEQYF.

The V and J genes are TRBV9 and TRBJ2-1; tentative D call: TRBD2 (6 bases). Germline CDR1 SGDLS, CDR2 YYNGEE. CDR3 length equals 17 residues. Trimming stripped 1 base from V and 0 bases from J, with 14 bases between. The CDR3 sequence is CASSVTQRVFSYNEQFF. CDR3 DNA: TGTGCCAGCAGCGTAACACAGCGGGTCTTCTCCTACAATGAGCAGTTCTTC. Supplemented by reference TRBV9 and TRBJ2-1, the full variable domain reads DSGVTQTPKHLITATGQRVTLRCSPRSGDLSVYWYQQSLDQGLQFLIQYYNGEERAKGNILERFSAQQFPDLHSELNLSSLELGDSALYFCASSVTQRVFSYNEQFFGPGTRLTVL.

As regards this clone: The sample carries other DNA sequences with the same CDR3. The chain links TRBV28 to TRBJ2-7, with D unresolved. V dropped 3 bases and J dropped 6 bases, with 6 bases sitting between them. The CDR3 length is 11 residues. Germline lookup yields CDR1 MDHEN and CDR2 SYDVKM. CDR3 nucleotides: TGTGCCAGCAGTTTTTTGCGCGAGCAGTACTTC. This codes for CASSFLREQYF.

This chain connects TRBV20-1 to TRBJ1-2; 9 bases are shared with TRBD1. The germline CDR1 and CDR2 sequences are DFQATT and SNEGSKA (reference sequence). V trimming: 6 bases; J trimming: 7 bases; junction bases outside the gene matches: 3. This CDR3 is 11 amino acids long. The CDR3 here is CSAQDRGGYTF. The CDR3 DNA reads TGCAGTGCCCAGGACAGGGGTGGCTACACCTTC.

The V call is TRBV30, the J call TRBJ1-3; a possible D gene is TRBD1 (5 bases). V dropped 4 bases and J dropped 0 bases, with 10 bases sitting between them. The CDR3 is 14 residues long. Germline V CDR1 and CDR2: GTSNPN, SVGIG (reference sequence). CDR3 residues: CAWTPGRSGNTIYF. The CDR3 DNA is TGTGCCTGGACTCCGGGGCGCTCTGGAAACACCATATATTTT.

V and J are TRBV28 and TRBJ1-2, with D perhaps matching TRBD1 (5 bases). CDR3 length: 15 amino acids. Germline CDR1 reads MDHEN; CDR2 reads SYDVKM. Trimming cost V 4 bases and J 4 bases, with 16 bases left between them. The CDR3 DNA sequence: TGTGCCAGCAGTTCCAGAGGGGACCCCTCCTATGGCTACACCTTC. This encodes CASSSRGDPSYGYTF.

The rearrangement joins TRBV4-1 to TRBJ2-7, with TRBD1 as a possible D gene (5 bases). The germline CDR1 and CDR2 sequences are MGHRA and YSYEKL. The CDR3 has 15 amino acids. Trimming pared 0 bases from V and 3 bases from J, leaving 12 bases between. CDR3 nucleotide sequence: TGCGCCAGCAGCCAAGAGGGTACCAGGGTCTACGAGCAGTACTTC. It specifies CASSQEGTRVYEQYF.

The chain joins TRBV6-1 to TRBJ2-1; 11 bases map to TRBD2. V was clipped by 6 bases and J by 9 bases; unmatched bases: 10. The CDR3 is 15 residues long. Germline assignment: CDR1 MNHNS and CDR2 SASEGT. As DNA, the CDR3 is TGTGCCAGCAGGGTGCTAGCGGGAGGCCCGGGTGAGCAGTTCTTC. Amino acid sequence: CASRVLAGGPGEQFF.

V is TRBV5-1 and J is TRBJ2-3; 8 nucleotides agree with TRBD2. The CDR3 runs 18 residues. CDR1 and CDR2 (germline): SGHRS, YFSETQ. Germline trimming cut 0 bases from V and 0 bases from J; bases unmatched to any gene: 9. CDR3 residues: CASSLGREARPSTDTQYF. The CDR3 DNA follows: TGCGCCAGCAGCTTGGGGCGGGAGGCCCGTCCTAGCACAGATACGCAGTATTTT. The complete variable domain, with remaining parts taken from reference TRBV5-1 and TRBJ2-3, reads KAGVTQTPRYLIKTRGQQVTLSCSPISGHRSVSWYQQTPGQGLQFLFEYFSETQRNKGNFPGRFSGRQFSNSRSEMNVSTLELGDSALYLCASSLGREARPSTDTQYFGPGTRLTVL.

V gene TRBV6-6 combines with J gene TRBJ2-1; 7 bases map to TRBD2. CDR3 length: 14 residues. Trimming took 5 bases from V and 4 from J; bases not matched to a gene: 5. Looked up from germline, CDR1 is MNHNY and CDR2 is SVGAGI (reference sequence). CDR3 nucleotides: TGTGCCAGCAGTCCGCTAGCGGATTACAATGAGCAGTTCTTC. Translation: CASSPLADYNEQFF.

The gene calls are TRBV7-3 and TRBJ2-1; D is unclear. V lost 2 bases, J lost 9 bases, and 14 bases lay in between. This CDR3 is built from 14 residues. Germline assignment: CDR1 SGHTA and CDR2 FQGTGA. As DNA, the CDR3 is TGTGCCAGCAGCTTAGCCACGGCGTGGGGTGAGCAGTTCTTC. It specifies CASSLATAWGEQFF.

Of note for this clone: Other DNA sequences of this sample code for an identical CDR3. The chain recombines TRBV5-1 with TRBJ2-5; perhaps TRBD1 as D (7 bases). Per germline, CDR1 SGHRS and CDR2 YFSETQ. The CDR3 has 13 amino acids. V lost 3 bases, J lost 2 bases, and 8 bases lay in between. Written as DNA, the CDR3 is TGCGCCAGCAGCTCAGGGGGGCAAGAGACCCAGTACTTC. It encodes CASSSGGQETQYF. The whole variable domain, remainder taken from reference TRBV5-1 and TRBJ2-5, is KAGVTQTPRYLIKTRGQQVTLSCSPISGHRSVSWYQQTPGQGLQFLFEYFSETQRNKGNFPGRFSGRQFSNSRSEMNVSTLELGDSALYLCASSSGGQETQYFGPGTRLLVL.

The V and J genes are TRBV21-1 and TRBJ1-1; no check of the table's D call, TRBD1, against the DNA was made. TRBV21-1 is a pseudogene locus. The CDR3 has 15 amino acids. The CDR3 region is CASSKERTQLTEAFF. CDR3 coding DNA: TGTGCCAGCAGCAAAGAACGGACACAACTCACTGAAGCTTTCTTT.

The chain recombines TRBV4-3 with TRBJ2-3, with D perhaps TRBD1 (5 bases). Trimming took off 2 bases at V and 3 bases at J, with 9 bases between the two ends. Germline CDR1 is LGHNA and CDR2 is YSLEER. The CDR3 totals 14 residues. The CDR3 here is CASSQSPGTDTQYF. The DNA of the CDR3 is TGCGCCAGCAGCCAATCCCCAGGGACAGATACGCAGTATTTT.